A single sample is the source of the 2 T cell receptor beta chains below, sequenced in a study of cytomegalovirus exposure and HLA in healthy donors. Use of 60 Vbeta and 13 Jbeta primers characterized the PCR. The data were produced by immunoSEQ multiplex PCR, yet TCRdb's version contains in-frame clones alone and is incomplete. Of roughly 150,000 clones in the sample, approximately 80% were seen once. Sequenced: PBMCs. Receptors were obtained from a male donor in good health and CMV-seronegative.

This clone has only a few counts. This specimen includes other DNA sequences encoding the same CDR3. V and J are TRBV5-1 and TRBJ2-2; D might be TRBD1 (6 bases). This CDR3 is built from 14 residues. The V end was cut by 2 bases, the J end by 3 bases, with 8 bases between. Germline values: CDR1 SGHRS, CDR2 YFSETQ. The CDR3 DNA is TGCGCCAGCAGCTTACAGGGTGACACCGGGGAGCTGTTTTTT. Translating gives CASSLQGDTGELFF.

V gene TRBV28 combines with J gene TRBJ2-1, with TRBD2 matching 7 bases. CDR3 length: 21 amino acids. The junction had 22 bases not matched to a gene; V was cut back by 1 base and J by 4 bases. CDR1 and CDR2 from the germline V gene are MDHEN and SYDVKM. For the CDR3, the DNA is TGTGCCAGCAGTTTATCCCCCGGGGTTCCGTGGGCTAGCGGACGATACAATGAGCAGTTCTTC. This sequence encodes CASSLSPGVPWASGRYNEQFF.